Below are 8 T cell receptor beta chains sequenced from a single sample in a study of T cell repertoires in cytomegalovirus infection. TCRdb fed the reads into MiXCR, producing one record per CDR3 protein. The data contain around 260,000 distinct CDR3 sequences, roughly a quarter of them singletons. The sequencing input was PBMCs. All receptors come from a human donor in good health (CMV status not recorded). Some clones in this sample may be carry-over from other donors' samples.

The rearrangement joins TRBV7-9 to TRBJ2-2; possibly TRBD2 for D (6 bases). The germline gives CDR1 SEHNR, CDR2 FQNEAQ (reference sequence). Trimming cost V 5 bases and J 2 bases, with 12 bases left between them. The CDR3 has 15 residues. DNA of the CDR3: TGTGCCAGCAGCCCCGCCGGGGGTAACACCGGGGAGCTGTTTTTT. Translated, it gives CASSPAGGNTGELFF.

In its sample, this clonotype was seen many times. This chain uses TRBV7-2 with TRBJ2-4, with 7 nucleotides matching TRBD2. The CDR3 runs 13 residues. The V gene's germline CDR1 is SGHTA and CDR2 FQGNSA. With 3 bases clipped from V and 8 bases from J, the junction kept 4 bases outside the gene matches. The CDR3 is CASSLGGNDIQYF. CDR3 DNA sequence: TGTGCCAGCAGCTTGGGGGGGAATGACATTCAGTACTTC.

J is TRBJ2-7 and V is TRBV3-1, with a tentative D call TRBD1 (8 bases). Germline values: CDR1 LGHDT, CDR2 YNNKEL (reference sequence). The CDR3 runs to 16 residues. V shed 0 bases and J shed 10 bases, with 22 bases lying between them. CDR3 sequence (DNA): TGTGCCAGCAGCCAAGATTGGACAGGGAGGGCTTTCGGCCAGTACTTC. It specifies CASSQDWTGRAFGQYF.

The V and J genes are TRBV15 and TRBJ2-2; D unresolved. Germline V gene sequence: CDR1 LNHNV, CDR2 YYDKDF (reference sequence). Trimming left V 0 bases short and J 4 bases short, with 9 bases between. The CDR3 has 15 residues. The CDR3: CATSRDQVITGELFF. Written as DNA, the CDR3 is TGTGCCACCAGCAGAGATCAGGTTATCACCGGGGAGCTGTTTTTT.

V and J are TRBV5-4 and TRBJ2-2; 12 positions match TRBD2. The germline V gene encodes CDR1 SGHNT and CDR2 YYREEE (reference sequence). The CDR3 length is 18 residues. Trimming took 4 bases from V and 4 from J; bases not matched to a gene: 11. CDR3 sequence reads: CASSGTSGPKSRTGELFF. CDR3 DNA sequence: TGTGCCAGCAGCGGGACTAGCGGGCCCAAGTCGCGCACCGGGGAGCTGTTTTTT.

Here the CDR3 reads CATSDYTGGGTGELFF. The CDR3 nucleotides read TGTGCCACCAGTGATTACACAGGGGGCGGCACCGGGGAGCTGTTTTTT. The chain has TRBV24-1 and TRBJ2-2; 9 bases match TRBD1. Germline V gene sequence: CDR1 KGHDR, CDR2 SFDVKD. The CDR3 extends over 16 amino acids. Trimming cost V 2 bases and J 4 bases; bases outside gene matches: 4.

A few counts support this clonotype. The gene calls are TRBV7-2 and TRBJ2-5; TRBD2 aligns across 11 bases. The CDR3 runs 16 residues. With V trimmed by 5 bases and J by 4 bases, 9 bases remained unmatched. Germline V lookup: CDR1 SGHTA, CDR2 FQGNSA. CDR3 coding DNA: TGTGCCAGCAGCGCCTCCCTAGCGGGAGGCACAGAGACCCAGTACTTC. Its translation: CASSASLAGGTETQYF. Drawing the rest from reference TRBV7-2 and TRBJ2-5, the complete variable domain is GAGVSQSPSNKVTEKGKDVELRCDPISGHTALYWYRQSLGQGLEFLIYFQGNSAPDKSGLPSDRFSAERTGGSVSTLTIQRTQQEDSAVYLCASSASLAGGTETQYFGPGTRLLVL.

This clonotype occurred many times. V is TRBV12-5 and J is TRBJ2-1; 7 bases align to TRBD2. This CDR3 has 17 residues. Germline V lookup: CDR1 LGHNT, CDR2 FRNRAP. The ends lost 0 bases at V and 3 bases at J; junction bases unmatched: 8. The DNA of the CDR3 is TGTGCTAGTGGTTTGGTACTCAGGACTAGACGCTACAATGAGCAGTTCTTC. As protein: CASGLVLRTRRYNEQFF.